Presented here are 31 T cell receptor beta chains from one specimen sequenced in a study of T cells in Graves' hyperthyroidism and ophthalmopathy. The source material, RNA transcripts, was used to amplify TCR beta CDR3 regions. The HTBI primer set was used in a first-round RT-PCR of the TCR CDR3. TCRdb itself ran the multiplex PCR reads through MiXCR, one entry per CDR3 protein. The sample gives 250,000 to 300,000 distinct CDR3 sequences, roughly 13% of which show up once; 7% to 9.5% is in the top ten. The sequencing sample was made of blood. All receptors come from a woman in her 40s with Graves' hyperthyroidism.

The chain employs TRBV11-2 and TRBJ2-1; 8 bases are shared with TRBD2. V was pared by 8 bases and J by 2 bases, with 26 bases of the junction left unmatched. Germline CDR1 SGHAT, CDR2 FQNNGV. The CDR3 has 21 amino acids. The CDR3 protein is CASGKPPSAGGASRTYNEQFF. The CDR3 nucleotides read TGTGCCAGCGGCAAACCCCCTTCGGCGGGAGGAGCGTCCAGGACCTACAATGAGCAGTTCTTC. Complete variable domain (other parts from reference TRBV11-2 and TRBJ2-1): EAGVAQSPRYKIIEKRQSVAFWCNPISGHATLYWYQQILGQGPKLLIQFQNNGVVDDSQLPKDRFSAERLKGVDSTLKIQPAKLEDSAVYLCASGKPPSAGGASRTYNEQFFGPGTRLTVL.

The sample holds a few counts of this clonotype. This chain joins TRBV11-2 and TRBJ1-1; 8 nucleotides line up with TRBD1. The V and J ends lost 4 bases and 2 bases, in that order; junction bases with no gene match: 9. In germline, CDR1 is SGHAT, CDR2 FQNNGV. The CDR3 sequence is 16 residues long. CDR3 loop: CASSSTRTGKNTEAFF. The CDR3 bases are TGTGCCAGCAGCTCCACTCGGACAGGGAAAAACACTGAAGCTTTCTTT.

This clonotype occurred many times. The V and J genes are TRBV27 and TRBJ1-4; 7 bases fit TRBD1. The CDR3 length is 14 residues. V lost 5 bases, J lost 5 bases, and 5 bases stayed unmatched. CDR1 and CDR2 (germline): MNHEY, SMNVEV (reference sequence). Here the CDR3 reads CASSGGGWNEKLFF. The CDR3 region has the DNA TGTGCCAGCAGTGGAGGGGGCTGGAATGAAAAACTGTTTTTT.

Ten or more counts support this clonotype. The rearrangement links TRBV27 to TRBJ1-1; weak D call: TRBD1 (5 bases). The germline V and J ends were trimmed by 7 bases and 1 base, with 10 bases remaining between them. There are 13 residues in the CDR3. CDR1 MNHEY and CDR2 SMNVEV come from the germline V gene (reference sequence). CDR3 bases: TGTGCCAGCATGAGACAGCCGAACACTGAAGCTTTCTTT. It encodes CASMRQPNTEAFF.

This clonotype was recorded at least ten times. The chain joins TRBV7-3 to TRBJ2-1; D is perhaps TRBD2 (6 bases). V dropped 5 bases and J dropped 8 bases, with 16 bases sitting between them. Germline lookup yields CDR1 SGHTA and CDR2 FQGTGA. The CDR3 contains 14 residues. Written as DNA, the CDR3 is TGTGCCAGCAGCCCCGGGGAACTAGCCGATGAGCAGTTCTTC. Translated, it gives CASSPGELADEQFF.

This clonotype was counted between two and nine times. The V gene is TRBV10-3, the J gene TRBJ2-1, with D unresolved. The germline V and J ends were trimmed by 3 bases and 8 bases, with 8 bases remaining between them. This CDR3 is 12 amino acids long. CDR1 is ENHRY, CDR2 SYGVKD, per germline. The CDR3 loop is CAISEAGDEQFF. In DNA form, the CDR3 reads TGTGCCATCAGTGAAGCTGGGGATGAGCAGTTCTTC.

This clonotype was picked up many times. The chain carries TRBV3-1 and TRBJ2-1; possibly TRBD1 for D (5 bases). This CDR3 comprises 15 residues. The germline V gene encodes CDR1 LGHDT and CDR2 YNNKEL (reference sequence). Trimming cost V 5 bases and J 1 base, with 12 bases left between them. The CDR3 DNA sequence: TGTGCCAGCAGCACTGGACAATTTTCCTACAATGAGCAGTTCTTC. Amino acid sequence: CASSTGQFSYNEQFF.

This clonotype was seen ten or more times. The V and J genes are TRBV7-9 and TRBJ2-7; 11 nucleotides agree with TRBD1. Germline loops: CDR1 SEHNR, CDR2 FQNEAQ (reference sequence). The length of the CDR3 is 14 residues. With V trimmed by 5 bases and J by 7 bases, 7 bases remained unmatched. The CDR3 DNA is TGTGCCAGCAGCACTGGACAGGGGGCGGATGAGCAGTACTTC. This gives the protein CASSTGQGADEQYF.

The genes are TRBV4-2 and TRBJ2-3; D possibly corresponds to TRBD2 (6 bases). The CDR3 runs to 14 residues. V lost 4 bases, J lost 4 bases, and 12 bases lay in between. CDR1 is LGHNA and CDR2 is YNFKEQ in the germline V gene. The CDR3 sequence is CASSLTSRADTQYF. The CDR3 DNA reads TGTGCCAGCAGCCTTACTAGCAGGGCAGATACGCAGTATTTT.

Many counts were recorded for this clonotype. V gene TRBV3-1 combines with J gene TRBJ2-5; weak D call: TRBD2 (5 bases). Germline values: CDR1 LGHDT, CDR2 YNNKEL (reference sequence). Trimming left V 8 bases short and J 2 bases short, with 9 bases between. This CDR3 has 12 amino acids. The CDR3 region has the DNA TGTGCCAGCCGTCGAGGGCAAGAGACCCAGTACTTC. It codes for CASRRGQETQYF.

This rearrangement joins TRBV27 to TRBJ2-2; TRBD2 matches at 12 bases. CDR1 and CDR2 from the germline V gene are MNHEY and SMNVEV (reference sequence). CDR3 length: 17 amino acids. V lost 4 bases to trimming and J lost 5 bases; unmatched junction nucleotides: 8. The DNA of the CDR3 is TGTGCCAGCAGTTCCGGACTAGCGGGATCTAGGACCGGGGAGCTGTTTTTT. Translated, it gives CASSSGLAGSRTGELFF.

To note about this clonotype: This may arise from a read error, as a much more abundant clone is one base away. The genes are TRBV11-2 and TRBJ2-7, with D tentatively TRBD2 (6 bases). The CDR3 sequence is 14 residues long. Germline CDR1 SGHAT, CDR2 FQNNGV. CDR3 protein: CAISRRAGSNEQYF. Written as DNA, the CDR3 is TGTGCCATCAGCCGGAGGGCCGGGTCCAACGAGCAGTACTTC. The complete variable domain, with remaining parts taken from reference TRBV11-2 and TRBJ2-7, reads EAGVAQSPRYKIIEKRQSVAFWCNPISGHATLYWYQQILGQGPKLLIQFQNNGVVDDSQLPKDRFSAERLKGVDSTLKIQPAKLEDSAVYLCAISRRAGSNEQYFGPGTRLTVT.

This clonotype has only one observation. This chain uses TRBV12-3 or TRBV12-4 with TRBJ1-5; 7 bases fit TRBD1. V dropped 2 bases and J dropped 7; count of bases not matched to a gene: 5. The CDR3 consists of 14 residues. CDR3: CASSLTGVWQPQHF. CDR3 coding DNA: TGTGCCAGCAGTTTAACAGGGGTATGGCAGCCCCAGCATTTT.

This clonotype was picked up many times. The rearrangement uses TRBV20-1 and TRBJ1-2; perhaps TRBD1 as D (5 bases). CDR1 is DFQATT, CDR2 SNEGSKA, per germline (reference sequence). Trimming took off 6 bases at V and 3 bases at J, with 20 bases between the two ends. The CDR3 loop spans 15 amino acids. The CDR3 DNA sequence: TGCAGTGCCTTAAGCTATAGTGGGGCACACTATGGCTACACCTTC. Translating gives CSALSYSGAHYGYTF.

CDR3 sequence reads: CSVDQGDIQYF. The CDR3 DNA follows: TGCAGCGTTGACCAGGGGGACATTCAGTACTTC. The rearrangement uses TRBV29-1 and TRBJ2-4; 7 bases line up with TRBD1. The CDR3 totals 11 residues. Germline CDR1 and CDR2: SQVTM and ANQGSEA. J was trimmed by 8 bases and V by 3 bases; bases with no gene match: 1.

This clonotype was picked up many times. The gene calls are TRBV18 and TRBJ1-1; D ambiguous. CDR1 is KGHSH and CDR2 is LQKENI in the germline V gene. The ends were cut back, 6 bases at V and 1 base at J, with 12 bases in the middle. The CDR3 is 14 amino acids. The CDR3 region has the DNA TGTGCCAGCTCCGAAACCGCAGCGAACACTGAAGCTTTCTTT. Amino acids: CASSETAANTEAFF. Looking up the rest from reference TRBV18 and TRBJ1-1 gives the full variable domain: NAGVMQNPRHLVRRRGQEARLRCSPMKGHSHVYWYRQLPEEGLKFMVYLQKENIIDESGMPKERFSAEFPKEGPSILRIQQVVRGDSAAYFCASSETAANTEAFFGQGTRLTVV.

In DNA, the CDR3 is TGTGCCAGCAGTTCCCCTACAGGGGGAAAACTGTTTTTT. This translates into CASSSPTGGKLFF. V usage is TRBV6-5 and J usage is TRBJ1-4, with 8 positions matching TRBD1. V was clipped by 4 bases and J by 10 bases; unmatched bases: 5. CDR1 is MNHEY and CDR2 is SVGAGI in the germline V gene. The CDR3 sequence is 13 residues long.

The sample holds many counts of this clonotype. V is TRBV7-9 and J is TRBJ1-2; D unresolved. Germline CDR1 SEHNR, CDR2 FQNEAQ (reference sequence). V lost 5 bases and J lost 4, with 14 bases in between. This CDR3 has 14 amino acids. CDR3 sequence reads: CASSAGPEFYGYTF. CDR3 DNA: TGTGCCAGCAGCGCGGGTCCGGAATTCTATGGCTACACCTTC.

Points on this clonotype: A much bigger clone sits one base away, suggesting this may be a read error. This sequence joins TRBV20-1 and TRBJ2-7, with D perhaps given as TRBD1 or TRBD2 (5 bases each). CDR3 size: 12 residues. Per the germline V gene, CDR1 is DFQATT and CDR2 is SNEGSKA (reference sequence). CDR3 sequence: CSARNFWDERYF. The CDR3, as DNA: TGCAGTGCTAGGAACTTCTGGGACGAGCGGTACTTC.

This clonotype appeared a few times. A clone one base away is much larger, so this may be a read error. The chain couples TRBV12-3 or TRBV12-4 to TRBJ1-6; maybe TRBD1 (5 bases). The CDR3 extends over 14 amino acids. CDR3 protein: CTSSLDTSHSPLHF. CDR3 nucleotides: TGTACCAGCAGTTTGGACACCTCTCATTCACCCCTCCACTTT.

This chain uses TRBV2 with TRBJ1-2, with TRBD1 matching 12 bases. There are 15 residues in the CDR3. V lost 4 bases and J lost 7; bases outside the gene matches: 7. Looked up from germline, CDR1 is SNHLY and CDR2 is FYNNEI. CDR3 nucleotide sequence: TGTGCCAGCAGTGGGGGGACAGGGGGCTCGCCTGGCTACACCTTC. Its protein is CASSGGTGGSPGYTF. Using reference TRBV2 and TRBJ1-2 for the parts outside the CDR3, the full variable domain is EPEVTQTPSHQVTQMGQEVILRCVPISNHLYFYWYRQILGQKVEFLVSFYNNEISEKSEIFDDQFSVERPDGSNFTLKIRSTKLEDSAMYFCASSGGTGGSPGYTFGSGTRLTVV.

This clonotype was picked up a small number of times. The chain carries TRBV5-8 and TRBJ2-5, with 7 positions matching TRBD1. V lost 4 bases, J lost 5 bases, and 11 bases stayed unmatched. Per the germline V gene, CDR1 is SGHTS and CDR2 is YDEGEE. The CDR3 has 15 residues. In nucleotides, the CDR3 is TGTGCCAGCAGCGGGACGACAGGGAGTGTGGAGACCCAGTACTTC. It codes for CASSGTTGSVETQYF.

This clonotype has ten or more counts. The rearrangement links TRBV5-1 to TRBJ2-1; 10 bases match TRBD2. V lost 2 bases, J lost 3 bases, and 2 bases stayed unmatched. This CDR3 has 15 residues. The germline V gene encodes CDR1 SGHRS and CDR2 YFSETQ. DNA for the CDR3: TGCGCCAGCAGCTTCAGCGGGAGGGACTACAATGAGCAGTTCTTC. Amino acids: CASSFSGRDYNEQFF. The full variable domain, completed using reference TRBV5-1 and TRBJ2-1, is KAGVTQTPRYLIKTRGQQVTLSCSPISGHRSVSWYQQTPGQGLQFLFEYFSETQRNKGNFPGRFSGRQFSNSRSEMNVSTLELGDSALYLCASSFSGRDYNEQFFGPGTRLTVL.

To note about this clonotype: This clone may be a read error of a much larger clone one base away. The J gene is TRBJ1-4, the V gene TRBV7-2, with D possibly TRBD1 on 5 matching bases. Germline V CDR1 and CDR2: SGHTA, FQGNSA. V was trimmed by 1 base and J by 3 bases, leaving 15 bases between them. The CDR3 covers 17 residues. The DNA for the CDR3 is TGTACCAGCAGCTTAGGGGCAGGGAGAAGGGCTAATGAAAAACTGTTTTTT. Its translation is CTSSLGAGRRANEKLFF.

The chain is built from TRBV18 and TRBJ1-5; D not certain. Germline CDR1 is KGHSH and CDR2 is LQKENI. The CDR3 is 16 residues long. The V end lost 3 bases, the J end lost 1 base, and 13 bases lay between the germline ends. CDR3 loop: CASSPNSALSNQPQHF. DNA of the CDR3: TGTGCCAGCTCACCGAACAGCGCTCTGAGCAATCAGCCCCAGCATTTT.

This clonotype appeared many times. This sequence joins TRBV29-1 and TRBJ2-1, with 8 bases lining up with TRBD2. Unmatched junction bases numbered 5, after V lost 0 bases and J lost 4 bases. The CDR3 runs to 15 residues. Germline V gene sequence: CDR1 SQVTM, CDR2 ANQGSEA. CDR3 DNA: TGCAGCGTTGAAGATGCCGGGACTAGATACAATGAGCAGTTCTTC. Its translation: CSVEDAGTRYNEQFF.

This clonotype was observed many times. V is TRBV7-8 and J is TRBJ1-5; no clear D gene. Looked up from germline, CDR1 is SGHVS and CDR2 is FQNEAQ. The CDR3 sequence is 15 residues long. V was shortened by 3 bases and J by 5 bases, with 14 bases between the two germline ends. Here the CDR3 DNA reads TGTGCCAGCAGCTTGGGCTTGGAAGGGCATCAGCCCCAGCATTTT. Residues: CASSLGLEGHQPQHF.

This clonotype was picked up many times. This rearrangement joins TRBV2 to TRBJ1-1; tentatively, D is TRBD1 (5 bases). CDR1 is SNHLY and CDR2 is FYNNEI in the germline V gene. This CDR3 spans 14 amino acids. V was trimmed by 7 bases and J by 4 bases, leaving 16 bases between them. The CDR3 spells CASTRREGSTEAFF. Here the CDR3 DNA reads TGTGCCAGCACTAGAAGGGAGGGGAGCACTGAAGCTTTCTTT.

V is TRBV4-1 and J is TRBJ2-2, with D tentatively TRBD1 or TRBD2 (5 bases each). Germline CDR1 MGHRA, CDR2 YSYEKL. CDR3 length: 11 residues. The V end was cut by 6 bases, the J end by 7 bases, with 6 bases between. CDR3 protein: CASSGGGELFF. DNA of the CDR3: TGCGCCAGCAGTGGGGGCGGGGAGCTGTTTTTT.

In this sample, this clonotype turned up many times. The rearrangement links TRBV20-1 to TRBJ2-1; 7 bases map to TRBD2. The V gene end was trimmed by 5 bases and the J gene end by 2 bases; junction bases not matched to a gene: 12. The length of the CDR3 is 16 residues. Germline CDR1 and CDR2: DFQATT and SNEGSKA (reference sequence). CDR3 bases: TGCAGTGCTGCCCGAGGGGCTAGCGGCGCCTACAATGAGCAGTTCTTC. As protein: CSAARGASGAYNEQFF.

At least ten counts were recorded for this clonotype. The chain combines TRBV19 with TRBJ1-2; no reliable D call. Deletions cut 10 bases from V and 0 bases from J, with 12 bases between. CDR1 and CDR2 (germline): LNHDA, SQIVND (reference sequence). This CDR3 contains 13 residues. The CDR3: CATRARPNYGYTF. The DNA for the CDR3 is TGTGCCACCCGGGCAAGGCCTAACTATGGCTACACCTTC. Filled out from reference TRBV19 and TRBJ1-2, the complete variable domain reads DGGITQSPKYLFRKEGQNVTLSCEQNLNHDAMYWYRQDPGQGLRLIYYSQIVNDFQKGDIAEGYSVSREKKESFPLTVTSAQKNPTAFYLCATRARPNYGYTFGSGTRLTVV.